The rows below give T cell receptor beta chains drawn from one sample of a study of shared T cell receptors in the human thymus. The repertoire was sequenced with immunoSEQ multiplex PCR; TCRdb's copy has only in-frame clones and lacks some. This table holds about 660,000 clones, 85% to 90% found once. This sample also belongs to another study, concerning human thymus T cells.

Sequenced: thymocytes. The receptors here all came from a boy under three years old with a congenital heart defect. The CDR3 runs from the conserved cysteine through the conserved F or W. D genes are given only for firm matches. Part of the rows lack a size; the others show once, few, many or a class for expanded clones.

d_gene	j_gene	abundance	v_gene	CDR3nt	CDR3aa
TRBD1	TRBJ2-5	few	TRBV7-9	TGTGCCAGCAGCGCAACAGGGGCCGACGAGACCCAGTACTTC	CASSATGADETQYF
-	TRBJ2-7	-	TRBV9	TGTGCCAGCAGCGTAGGAGGAGACTACGAGCAGTACTTC	CASSVGGDYEQYF
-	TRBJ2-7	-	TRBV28	TGTGCCAGCAGTTTACGGCTAGCAGGCCCCAGCTCCTACGAGCAGTACTTC	CASSLRLAGPSSYEQYF
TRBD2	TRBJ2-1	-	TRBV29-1	TGCAGCGTTGAAAGATTTGGGGGACTAGCGGGTGGGCGGGATGAGCAGTTCTTC	CSVERFGGLAGGRDEQFF
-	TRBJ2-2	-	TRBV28	TGTGCCAGCAGGAGGCACCCGAACACCGGGGAGCTGTTTTTT	CASRRHPNTGELFF
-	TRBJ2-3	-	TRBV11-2	TGTGCCAGCAGCCTTTGGGGCGGAAGAAGCACAGATACGCAGTATTTT	CASSLWGGRSTDTQYF
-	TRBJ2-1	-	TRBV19	TGTGCCAGTAGTGGCGGGACGGACTCCTACAATGAGCAGTTCTTC	CASSGGTDSYNEQFF
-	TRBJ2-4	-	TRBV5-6	TGTGCCAGCAGCTTGTCCGGACTAATAGCCAAAAACATTCAGTACTTC	CASSLSGLIAKNIQYF
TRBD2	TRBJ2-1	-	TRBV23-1	TGCGCCAGCACCGGACTAGCTCGGTGGCATGAGCAGTTCTTC	CASTGLARWHEQFF
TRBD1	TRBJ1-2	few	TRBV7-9	TGTGCCAGCAGCTTAGAAGGGGGCCATGGCTACACCTTC	CASSLEGGHGYTF
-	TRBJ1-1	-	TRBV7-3	TGTGCCAGCAGCCCGACACGGGGCACTGAAGCTTTCTTT	CASSPTRGTEAFF
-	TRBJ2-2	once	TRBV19	TGTGCCAGTAGTATGTACGGGGAGCTGTTTTTT	CASSMYGELFF
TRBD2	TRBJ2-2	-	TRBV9	TGTGCCAGCAGCGTAGTCCTTCCGTTGGCGGGAGGGCTGGAGGAGCTGTTTTTT	CASSVVLPLAGGLEELFF
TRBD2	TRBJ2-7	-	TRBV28	TGTGCCAGCAGTTTAGGGACTAGCTGGTACTACGAGCAGTACTTC	CASSLGTSWYYEQYF
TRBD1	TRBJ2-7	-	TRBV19	TGTGCCAGTAGTATAGCTCCGGGACAGGGGTCCTACGAGCAGTACTTC	CASSIAPGQGSYEQYF
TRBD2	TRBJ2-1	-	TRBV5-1	TGCGCCAGCAGACCTGCGACTAGCGGGAGCAGGCATGAGCAGTTCTTC	CASRPATSGSRHEQFF
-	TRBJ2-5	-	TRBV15	TGTGCCACCAGCACCCCCAGGCGCCAAGAGACCCAGTACTTC	CATSTPRRQETQYF
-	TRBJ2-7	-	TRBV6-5	TGTGCCAGCAGACCCCCTAGGGGGAGGGGGTACGAGCAGTACTTC	CASRPPRGRGYEQYF
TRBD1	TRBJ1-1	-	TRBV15	TGTGCCACCAGCAGAGCGACAGGGTTCACTGAAGCTTTCTTT	CATSRATGFTEAFF
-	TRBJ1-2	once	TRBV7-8	TGTGCCAGCAGCTTAGCAGAGGGCAAAATTTCCTATGGCTACACCTTC	CASSLAEGKISYGYTF
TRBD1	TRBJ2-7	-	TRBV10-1	TGCGCCAGCAGTGACGGGACAGGGTTTCGCTACGAGCAGTACTTC	CASSDGTGFRYEQYF
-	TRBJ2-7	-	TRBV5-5	TGTGCCAGCAGCTTGGTCTTAGCCTACGAGCAGTACTTC	CASSLVLAYEQYF
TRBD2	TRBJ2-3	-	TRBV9	TGTGCCAGCAGCCCAGGGAGGGGACTAGCGGCCCACCGCACAGATACGCAGTATTTT	CASSPGRGLAAHRTDTQYF
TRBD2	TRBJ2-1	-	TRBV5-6	TGTGCCAGCAGCAGGACTAGCGGAGCCTACAATGAGCAGTTCTTC	CASSRTSGAYNEQFF
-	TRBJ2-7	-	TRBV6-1	TGTGCCAGCAGTGAACGATCGAGGGAGCAGTACTTC	CASSERSREQYF
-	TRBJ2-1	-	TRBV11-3	TGTGCCAGCAGCTTAGTGGGGGGAGAGCCCTACAATGAGCAGTTCTTC	CASSLVGGEPYNEQFF
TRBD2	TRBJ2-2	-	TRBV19	TGTGCCAGTAGCACCCGGGACTACCCCACGAAGGCAGAAACCGGGGAGCTGTTTTTT	CASSTRDYPTKAETGELFF
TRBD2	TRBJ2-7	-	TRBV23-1	TGCGCCAGCAGTCAAGCCGAGACTAGCGGAGACTCCTACGAGCAGTACTTC	CASSQAETSGDSYEQYF
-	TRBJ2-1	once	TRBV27	TGTGCCAGCAGTCCCCCCTCCAGTGAGCAGTTCTTC	CASSPPSSEQFF
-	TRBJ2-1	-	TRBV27	TGTGCCAGCAGTTTATCCTATCAGGGGCCCTCGTACGGGACGGATGAGCAGTTCTTC	CASSLSYQGPSYGTDEQFF
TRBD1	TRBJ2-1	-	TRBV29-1	TGCAGCGGCTGGACAGGGGTACATGAGCAGTTCTTC	CSGWTGVHEQFF
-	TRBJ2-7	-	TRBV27	TGTGCCAGCAGCAGGGACACCCGGGGCGAGCAGTACTTC	CASSRDTRGEQYF
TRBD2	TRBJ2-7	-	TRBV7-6	TGTGCCAGCAGTCTTAGCCCCCCCAAGCGGGGAACCTACGAGCAGTACTTC	CASSLSPPKRGTYEQYF
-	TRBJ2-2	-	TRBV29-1	TGCAGCGTTGATTTGGCGCCCGAGGCCGGGGAGCTGTTTTTT	CSVDLAPEAGELFF
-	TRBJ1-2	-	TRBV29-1	TGCAGCGTTGCCAGGGGAGAAGGCTACACCTTC	CSVARGEGYTF